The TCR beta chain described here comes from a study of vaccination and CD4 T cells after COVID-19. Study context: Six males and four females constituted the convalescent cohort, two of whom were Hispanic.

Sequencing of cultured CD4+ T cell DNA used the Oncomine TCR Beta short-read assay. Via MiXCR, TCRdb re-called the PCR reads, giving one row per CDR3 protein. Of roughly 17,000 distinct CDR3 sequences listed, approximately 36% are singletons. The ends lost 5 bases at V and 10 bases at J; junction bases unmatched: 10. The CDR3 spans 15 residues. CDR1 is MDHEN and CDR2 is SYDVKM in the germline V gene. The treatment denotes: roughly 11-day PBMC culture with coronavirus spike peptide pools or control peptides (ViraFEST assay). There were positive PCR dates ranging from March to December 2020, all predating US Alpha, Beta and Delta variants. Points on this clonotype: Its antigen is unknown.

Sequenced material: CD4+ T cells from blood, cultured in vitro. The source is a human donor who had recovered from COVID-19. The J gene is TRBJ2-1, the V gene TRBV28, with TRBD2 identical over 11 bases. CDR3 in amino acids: CASSLAGGLPGEQFF. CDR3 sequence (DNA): TGTGCCAGCAGTCTAGCGGGAGGTCTTCCGGGGGAGCAGTTCTTC.